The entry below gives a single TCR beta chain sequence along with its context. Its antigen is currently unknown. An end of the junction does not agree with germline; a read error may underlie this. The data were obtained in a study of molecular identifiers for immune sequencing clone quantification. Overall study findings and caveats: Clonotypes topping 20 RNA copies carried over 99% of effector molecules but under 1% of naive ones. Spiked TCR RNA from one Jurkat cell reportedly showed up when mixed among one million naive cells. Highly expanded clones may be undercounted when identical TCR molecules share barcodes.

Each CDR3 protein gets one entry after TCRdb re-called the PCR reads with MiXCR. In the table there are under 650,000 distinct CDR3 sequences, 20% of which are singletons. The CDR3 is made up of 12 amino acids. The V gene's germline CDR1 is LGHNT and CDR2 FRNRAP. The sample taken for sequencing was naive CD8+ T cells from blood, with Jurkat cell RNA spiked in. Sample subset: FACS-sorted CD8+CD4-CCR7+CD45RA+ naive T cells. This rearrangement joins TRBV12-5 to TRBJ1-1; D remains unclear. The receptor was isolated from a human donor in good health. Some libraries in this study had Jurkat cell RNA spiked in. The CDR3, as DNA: TGTGCTAGTGGTTTGGACACCACTGAAGCTTCCTTT. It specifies CASGLDTTEASF.